Listed here is a single TCR beta chain. These data are taken from a study of T cell changes during pregnancy in multiple sclerosis. TCRdb's table, derived via immunoSEQ multiplex PCR, lists solely in-frame clones and lacks some. The sample contains tens of thousands of clones, about 93% of which appear only once. This receptor was taken from a female donor with multiple sclerosis, enrolled in a pregnancy study. Sequences were derived from CD4+ T cells from peripheral blood mononuclear cells, sampled in the second trimester of pregnancy.

The CDR3 nucleotides are TGTGCCAGCAGTCAGAACACTGAAGCTTTCTTT. Translation gives CASSQNTEAFF. The chain couples TRBV28 to TRBJ1-1; D not certain. CDR1 and CDR2 (germline): MDHEN, SYDVKM. Trimming cost V 5 bases and J 1 base, with 2 bases left between them. This CDR3 spans 11 amino acids.